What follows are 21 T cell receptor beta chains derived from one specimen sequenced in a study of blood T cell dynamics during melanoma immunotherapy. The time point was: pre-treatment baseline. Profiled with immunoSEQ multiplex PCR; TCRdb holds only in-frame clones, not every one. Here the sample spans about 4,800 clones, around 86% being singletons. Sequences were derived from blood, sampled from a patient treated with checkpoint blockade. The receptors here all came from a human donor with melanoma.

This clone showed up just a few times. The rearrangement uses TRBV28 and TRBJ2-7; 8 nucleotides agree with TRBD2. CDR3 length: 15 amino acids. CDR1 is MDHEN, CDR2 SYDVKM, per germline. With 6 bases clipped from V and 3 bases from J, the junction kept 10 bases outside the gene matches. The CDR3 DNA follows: TGTGCCAGCAGCGGGGGGGGCGGCCTGGGCTACGAGCAGTACTTC. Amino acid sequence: CASSGGGGLGYEQYF.

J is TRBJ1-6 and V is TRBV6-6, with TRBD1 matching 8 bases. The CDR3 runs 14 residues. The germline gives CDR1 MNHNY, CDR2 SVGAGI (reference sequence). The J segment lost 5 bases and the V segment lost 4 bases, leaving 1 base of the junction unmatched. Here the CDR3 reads CASSSTGDNSPLHF. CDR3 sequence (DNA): TGTGCCAGCAGTTCGACAGGGGATAATTCACCCCTCCACTTT.

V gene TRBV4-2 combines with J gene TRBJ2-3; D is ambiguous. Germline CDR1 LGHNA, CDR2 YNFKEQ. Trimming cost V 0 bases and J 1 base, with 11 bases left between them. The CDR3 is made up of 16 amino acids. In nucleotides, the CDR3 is TGTGCCAGCAGCCAAGAAATAGGGCGAGGCACAGATACGCAGTATTTT. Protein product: CASSQEIGRGTDTQYF.

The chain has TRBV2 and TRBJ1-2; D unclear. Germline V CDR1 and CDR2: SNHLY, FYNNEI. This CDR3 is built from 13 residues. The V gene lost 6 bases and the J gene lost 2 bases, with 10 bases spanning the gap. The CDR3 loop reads CASSRDKNYGYTF. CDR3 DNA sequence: TGTGCCAGCAGCCGTGACAAGAACTATGGCTACACCTTC.

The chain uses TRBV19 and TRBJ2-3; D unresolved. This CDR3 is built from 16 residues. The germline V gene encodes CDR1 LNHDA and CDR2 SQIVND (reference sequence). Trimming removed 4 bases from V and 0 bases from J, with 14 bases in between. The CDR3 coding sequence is TGTGCCAGTAGTACGTACCAGAGAGCTAGCACAGATACGCAGTATTTT. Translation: CASSTYQRASTDTQYF.

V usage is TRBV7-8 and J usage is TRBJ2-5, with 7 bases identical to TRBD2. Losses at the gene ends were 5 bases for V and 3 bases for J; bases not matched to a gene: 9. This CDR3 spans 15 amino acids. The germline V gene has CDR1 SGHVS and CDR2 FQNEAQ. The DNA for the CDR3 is TGTGCCAGCAGCCTTCCCTTCGGGAGGAAAGAGACCCAGTACTTC. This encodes CASSLPFGRKETQYF.

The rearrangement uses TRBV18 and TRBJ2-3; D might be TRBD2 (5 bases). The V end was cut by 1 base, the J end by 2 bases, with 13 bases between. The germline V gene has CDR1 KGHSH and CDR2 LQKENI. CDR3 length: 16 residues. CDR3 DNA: TGTGCCAGCTCACCACTGTCTAGCCAAGACACAGATACGCAGTATTTT. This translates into CASSPLSSQDTDTQYF.

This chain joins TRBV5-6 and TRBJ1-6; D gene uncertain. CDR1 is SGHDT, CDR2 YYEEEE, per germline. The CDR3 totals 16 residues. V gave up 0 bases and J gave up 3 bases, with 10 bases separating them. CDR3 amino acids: CASSLVIGSYNSPLHF. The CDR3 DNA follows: TGTGCCAGCAGCTTGGTAATCGGCAGCTATAATTCACCCCTCCACTTT.

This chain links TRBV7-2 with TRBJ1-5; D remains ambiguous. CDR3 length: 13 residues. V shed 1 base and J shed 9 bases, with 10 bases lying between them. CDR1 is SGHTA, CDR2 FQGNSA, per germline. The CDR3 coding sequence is TGTGCCAGCAGCTTAGACGGCATTGGGCCCCAGCATTTT. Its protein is CASSLDGIGPQHF.

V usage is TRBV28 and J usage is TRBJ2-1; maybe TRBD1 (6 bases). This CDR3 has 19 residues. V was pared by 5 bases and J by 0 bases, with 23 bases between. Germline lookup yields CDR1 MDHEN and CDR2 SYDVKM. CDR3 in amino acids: CASSPQPGRTASSYNEQFF. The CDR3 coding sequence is TGTGCCAGCAGTCCCCAACCAGGGCGGACAGCGAGCTCCTACAATGAGCAGTTCTTC.

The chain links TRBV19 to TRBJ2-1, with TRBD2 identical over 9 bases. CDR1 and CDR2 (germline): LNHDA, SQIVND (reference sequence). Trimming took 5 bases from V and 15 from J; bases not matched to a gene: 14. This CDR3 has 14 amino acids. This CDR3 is CASSLASGTSPPFF. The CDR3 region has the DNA TGTGCCAGTAGTCTGGCTAGCGGGACCTCCCCTCCGTTCTTC. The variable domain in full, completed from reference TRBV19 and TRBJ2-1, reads DGGITQSPKYLFRKEGQNVTLSCEQNLNHDAMYWYRQDPGQGLRLIYYSQIVNDFQKGDIAEGYSVSREKKESFPLTVTSAQKNPTAFYLCASSLASGTSPPFFGPGTRLTVL.

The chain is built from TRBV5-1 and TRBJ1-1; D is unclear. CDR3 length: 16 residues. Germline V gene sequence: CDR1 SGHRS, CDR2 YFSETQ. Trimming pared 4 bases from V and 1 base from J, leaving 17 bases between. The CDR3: CASSGGGRAGNTEAFF. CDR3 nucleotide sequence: TGCGCCAGCAGCGGAGGAGGGAGGGCGGGGAACACTGAAGCTTTCTTT.

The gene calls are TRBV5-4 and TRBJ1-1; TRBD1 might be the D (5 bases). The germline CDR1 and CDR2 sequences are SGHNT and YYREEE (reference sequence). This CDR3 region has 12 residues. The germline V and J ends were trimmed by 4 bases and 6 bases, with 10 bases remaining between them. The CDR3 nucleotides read TGTGCCAGCAGCCAAGACAGCCCTGAAGCTTTCTTT. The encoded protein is CASSQDSPEAFF.

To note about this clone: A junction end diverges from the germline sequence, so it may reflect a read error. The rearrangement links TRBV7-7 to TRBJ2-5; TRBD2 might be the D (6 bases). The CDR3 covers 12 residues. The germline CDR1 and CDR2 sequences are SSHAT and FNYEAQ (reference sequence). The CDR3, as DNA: TGTGCTAGCAGCCGGGAGTTGGGGACCCAGTACTTC. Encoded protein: CASSRELGTQYF.

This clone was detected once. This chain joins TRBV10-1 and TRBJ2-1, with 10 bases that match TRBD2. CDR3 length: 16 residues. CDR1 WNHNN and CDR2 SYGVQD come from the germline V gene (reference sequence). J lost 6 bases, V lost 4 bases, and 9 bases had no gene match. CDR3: CASSGTSGDLRNEQFF. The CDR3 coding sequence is TGCGCCAGCAGTGGGACTAGCGGAGACCTACGCAATGAGCAGTTCTTC.

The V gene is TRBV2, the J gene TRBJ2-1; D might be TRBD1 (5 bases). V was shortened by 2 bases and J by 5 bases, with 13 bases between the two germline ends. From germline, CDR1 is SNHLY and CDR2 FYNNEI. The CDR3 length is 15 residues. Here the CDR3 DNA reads TGTGCCAGCAGTGAATGGGCAGGGAAAAACAATGAGCAGTTCTTC. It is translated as CASSEWAGKNNEQFF.

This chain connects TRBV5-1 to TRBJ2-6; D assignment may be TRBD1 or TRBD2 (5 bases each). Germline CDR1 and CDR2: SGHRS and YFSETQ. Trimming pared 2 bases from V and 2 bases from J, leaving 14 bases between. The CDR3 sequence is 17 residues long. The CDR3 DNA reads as TGCGCCAGCAGCTTAGGGACGGACGGTACTGGGGCCAACGTCCTGACTTTC. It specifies CASSLGTDGTGANVLTF. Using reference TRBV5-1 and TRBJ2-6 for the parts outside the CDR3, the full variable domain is KAGVTQTPRYLIKTRGQQVTLSCSPISGHRSVSWYQQTPGQGLQFLFEYFSETQRNKGNFPGRFSGRQFSNSRSEMNVSTLELGDSALYLCASSLGTDGTGANVLTFGAGSRLTVL.

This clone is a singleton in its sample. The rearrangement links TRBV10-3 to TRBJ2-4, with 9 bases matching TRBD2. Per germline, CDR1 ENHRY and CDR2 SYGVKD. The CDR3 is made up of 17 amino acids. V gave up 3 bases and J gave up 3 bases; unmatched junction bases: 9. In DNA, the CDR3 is TGTGCCATCAGTGATGGTAGCGGGAGCATGGGCAAAAACATTCAGTACTTC. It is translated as CAISDGSGSMGKNIQYF.

The CDR3 nucleotides read TGTGCCGGACTAGGGCGGGAGGTCTGGGAGCAGTACTTC. As protein: CAGLGREVWEQYF. The chain employs TRBV30 and TRBJ2-7, with 8 bases that match TRBD2. The CDR3 runs to 13 residues. V shed 8 bases, J shed 7 bases, and the junction held 13 bases outside the gene matches. The germline gives CDR1 GTSNPN, CDR2 SVGIG (reference sequence). The whole variable domain, remainder taken from reference TRBV30 and TRBJ2-7, is SQTIHQWPATLVQPVGSPLSLECTVEGTSNPNLYWYRQAAGRGLQLLFYSVGIGQISSEVPQNLSASRPQDRQFILSSKKLLLSDSGFYLCAGLGREVWEQYFGPGTRLTVT.

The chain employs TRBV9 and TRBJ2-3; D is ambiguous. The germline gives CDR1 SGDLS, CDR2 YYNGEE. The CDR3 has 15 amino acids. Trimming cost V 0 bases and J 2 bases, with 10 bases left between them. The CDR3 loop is CASSVGSLTTDTQYF. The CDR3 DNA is TGTGCCAGCAGCGTAGGCAGCCTAACCACAGATACGCAGTATTTT.

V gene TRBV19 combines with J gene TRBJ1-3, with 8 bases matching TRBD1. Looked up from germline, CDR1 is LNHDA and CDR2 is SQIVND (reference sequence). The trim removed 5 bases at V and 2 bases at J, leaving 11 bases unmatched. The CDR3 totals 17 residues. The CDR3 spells CASSADRAPDPGNTIYF. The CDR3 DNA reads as TGTGCCAGTAGTGCGGACAGGGCTCCTGATCCTGGAAACACCATATATTTT.